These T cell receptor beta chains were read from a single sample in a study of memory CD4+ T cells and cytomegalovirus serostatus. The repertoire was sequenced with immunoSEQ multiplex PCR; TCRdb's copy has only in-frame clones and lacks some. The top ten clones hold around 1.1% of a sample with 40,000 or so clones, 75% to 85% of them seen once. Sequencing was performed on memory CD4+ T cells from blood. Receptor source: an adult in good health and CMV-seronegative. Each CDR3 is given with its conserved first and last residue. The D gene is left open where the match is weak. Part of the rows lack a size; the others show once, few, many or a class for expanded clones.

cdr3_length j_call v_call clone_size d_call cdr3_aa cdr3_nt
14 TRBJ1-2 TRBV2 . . CASSENWVNYGYTF TGTGCCAGCAGTGAAAATTGGGTGAACTATGGCTACACCTTC
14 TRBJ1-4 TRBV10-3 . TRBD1 CATSRQGAERKLFF TGTGCCACGAGCCGACAGGGGGCAGAACGAAAACTGTTTTTT
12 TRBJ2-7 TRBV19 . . CASSTGYGEQYF TGTGCCAGTAGTACAGGGTACGGCGAGCAGTACTTC
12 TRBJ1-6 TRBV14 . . CASSQIKGPLHF TGTGCCAGCAGCCAAATAAAGGGACCCCTCCACTTT
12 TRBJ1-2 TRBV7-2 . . CASSPDNYGYTF TGTGCCAGCAGCCCGGACAACTATGGCTACACCTTC
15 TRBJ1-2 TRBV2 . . CASRQSRTWGYGYTF TGTGCCAGCAGACAATCTAGAACGTGGGGCTATGGCTACACCTTC
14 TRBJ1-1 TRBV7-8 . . CASSLVAGNTEAFF TGTGCCAGCAGCTTAGTTGCTGGGAACACTGAAGCTTTCTTT
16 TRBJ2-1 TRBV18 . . CASSPREGNPGNEQFF TGTGCCAGCTCACCACGTGAGGGCAATCCGGGGAATGAGCAGTTCTTC
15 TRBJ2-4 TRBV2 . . CASSDRVLAKNIQYF TGTGCCAGCAGCGATCGTGTGCTAGCCAAAAACATTCAGTACTTC
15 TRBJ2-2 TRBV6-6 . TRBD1 CASITQGARGGELFF TGTGCCAGCATAACCCAGGGGGCGAGGGGCGGGGAGCTGTTTTTT
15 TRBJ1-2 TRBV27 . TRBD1 CASSRDRFSNYGYTF TGTGCCAGCAGTCGGGACAGGTTTTCTAACTATGGCTACACCTTC
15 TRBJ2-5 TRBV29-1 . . CSVVPRRAGQETQYF TGCAGCGTTGTCCCCCGGCGGGCGGGGCAAGAGACCCAGTACTTC
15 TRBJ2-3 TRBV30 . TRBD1 CAWGGRQGYTDTQYF TGTGCCTGGGGGGGTAGACAGGGGTACACAGATACGCAGTATTTT
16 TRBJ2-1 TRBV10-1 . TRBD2 CASSRNGLAGPNEQFF TGCGCCAGCTCCCGTAACGGACTAGCGGGACCTAATGAGCAGTTCTTC
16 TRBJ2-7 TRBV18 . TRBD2 CASSPSRGDDSYEQYF TGTGCCAGCTCACCGAGCCGGGGGGACGACTCCTACGAGCAGTACTTC
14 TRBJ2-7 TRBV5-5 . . CASSFFPPKDEQYF TGTGCCAGCAGCTTTTTTCCCCCGAAGGACGAGCAGTACTTC
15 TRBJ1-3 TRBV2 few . CASSESTTSGNTIYF TGTGCCAGCAGTGAATCGACAACCTCTGGAAACACCATATATTTT
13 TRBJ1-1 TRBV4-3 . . CASSQGPGSEAFF TGCGCCAGCAGCCAAGGCCCCGGATCCGAAGCTTTCTTT
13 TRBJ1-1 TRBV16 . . CASSATVNTEAFF TGTGCCAGCAGCGCGACAGTAAACACTGAAGCTTTCTTT